This TCR beta chain was found in a study of T cells after yellow fever vaccination (dated by TCRdb to about 2019). The study in broad terms: Libraries from fractions with low cell numbers were prepared with the SMART-Seq v4 Ultra Low Input RNA kit. To follow T-cell clones before and after primary and booster YFV17D yellow fever vaccination, bulk TCR alpha and beta repertoires were sequenced over time. The cohort comprised two healthy male donors, one aged 18 to 29 and one aged 30 to 40 years. Blood was collected at multiple timepoints before and after primary and secondary immunization, and bulk PBMC replicates and cell subsets were isolated. What the research found in general, with its limitations: A small share of clonotypes occurred in both CD4 and CD8 compartments, likely arising from convergent recombination. Compared with the primary T-cell response, the secondary T-cell response was weaker but faster, peaking on day 5 rather than day 15. Only two donors were included in the study, so the extent to which the findings can be generalized is limited. FACS-sorted repertoires could contain abundant contaminating clonotypes from the bulk population, so computational filtering was required. After the booster, most clones that had expanded after primary vaccination were detected again (around 96% of CD4 and 88% of CD8), suggesting broad maintenance of memory.

TCR cDNA was made using 5'RACE template switching, a step that added a universal primer site and unique molecular identifiers. Priming for cDNA synthesis came from both the TCR alpha and TCR beta constant segments. Library amplification used two PCR steps, and the second PCR step added sample barcodes and sequencing adapters. Sequencing of the libraries was done on either Illumina HiSeq 2500 (2x100 bp) or NovaSeq (2x150 bp). The original pipeline was this. MIGEC handled demultiplexing of reads and collapsing into UMI consensus sequences, while MiXCR performed V(D)J alignment. Vaccine-responding clonotypes were defined with edgeR using replicate PBMC samples, requiring FDR below 0.01 and a log2 fold change above 5 up to day 15. CD4 or CD8 identity was assigned to each bulk clonotype according to whether the clonotype was present at higher abundance in the sequenced CD4 repertoire or the sequenced CD8 repertoire. Clonotypes enriched at least 10-fold in dextramer-positive versus dextramer-negative fractions were classed as NS4B-specific, and CD4-biased clonotypes were left out. TCRdb cleaned the public reads at Q25 with fastp, built clones with MiXCR and kept in-frame beta chains. Each record represents a unique CDR3 protein, reported with the most common genes and DNA among its rows. TCRdb, not the original authors, processed these V and J calls. Here the sample has 75,000 to 100,000 distinct CDR3 sequences; roughly 9% occur a single time. The top ten clonotypes cover roughly 17% of the sample.

Interpreted using the paper, the treatment or condition label stands for: live attenuated yellow fever vaccine strain. PBMCs were isolated from peripheral blood using a standard Ficoll-Paque protocol. Epitope-specific CD8 T cells were sorted with a dextramer loaded with the yellow fever NS4B epitope peptide, together with anti-CD3 and anti-CD8 staining. RNA was extracted with TriZol from bulk PBMCs, CD4 and CD8 fractions, and dextramer-positive and dextramer-negative fractions. This clonotype was recorded a few times. Base qualities are not recorded, but no much larger clone differs from it by a single base. CDR1 and CDR2 are drawn from the germline V gene: SQVTM, ANQGSEA. The V end loses 6 bases and the J end loses 3 bases, and a stretch of 22 bases separates them. Taken from cysteine to phenylalanine, the CDR3 has 16 residues. Only CDR3 DNA is held: 48 bases, read in frame from base 1.

This specimen consisted of CD8+ T cells not binding an NS4B(214-222) dextramer, sorted from PBMCs, obtained less than 16 days after the first yellow fever vaccination. Interpreted using the paper, the cell subset or site label stands for: NS4B epitope dextramer-negative CD8 T cells. This sequence originates from a man between 18 and 29 years old who received the YFV17D yellow fever vaccine. The V gene is TRBV29-1 and the J gene is TRBJ2-3, and TRBD1 may be the D gene, going by 6 matching bases. The CDR3 reads CSVPLPGHPGTDTQYF. The nucleotide sequence reads as follows: TGCAGCGTCCCCCTTCCGGGACACCCCGGGACAGATACGCAGTATTTT.